This T cell receptor beta chain appears in the sequencing data of a study of shared clonotypes between healthy human individuals. Study as a whole: The study enrolled a couple of women and three men aged 18 to 49.

The ends were cut back, 0 bases at V and 5 bases at J, with 13 bases in the middle. The CDR3 runs 15 residues. CDR1 is SGHAT and CDR2 is FQNNGV in the germline V gene. This clone came up once. The assay was immunoSEQ multiplex PCR, and TCRdb's table has in-frame clones only and misses some. The sample lists approximately 2,300,000 clones, roughly 92% seen once, with 0.37% in the top ten. CD45RA-negative memory and CD45RA+ naive subsets were split from the CD4+ cells. Input material: naive CD4+ T cells from PBMCs. Subset here: CD45RA+ positively selected. The chain is built from TRBV11-2 and TRBJ1-1; D perhaps matches TRBD1 (6 bases). The sequence was obtained from a man in his late teens or twenties in good health. Some clones in this sample may be carry-over from other donors' samples. The chain's CDR3 is CASSLEGGTRTEAFF. The CDR3 bases are TGTGCCAGCAGCTTAGAGGGGGGCACGCGGACTGAAGCTTTCTTT.